This TCR beta chain was documented in a study of cytomegalovirus exposure and HLA in healthy donors. Across the whole study: Most genotyped donors, 81% of 398, had Caucasian-associated genetic ancestry.

At collection, donors were nominally healthy, but unrecorded immune exposures were probable. The PCR made use of 60 Vbeta and 13 Jbeta primers. Only in-frame clones appear in the TCRdb table, and some are missing; sequencing was by immunoSEQ multiplex PCR. This sample carries fewer than 150,000 clones, 70% to 80% of them seen once, and the ten largest clones take under 5.5%. This CDR3 comprises 13 residues. CDR1 SQVTM and CDR2 ANQGSEA come from the germline V gene. V was cut by 4 bases and J by 1 base, with 10 bases left in between. The rearrangement joins TRBV29-1 to TRBJ1-1, with D tentatively TRBD1 (5 bases). The source material was PBMCs. This TCR came from a woman aged 45-65 years in good health and CMV-seronegative. The CDR3 protein is CSVVGQGNTEAFF. The CDR3 region has the DNA TGCAGCGTTGTGGGGCAGGGGAACACTGAAGCTTTCTTT.